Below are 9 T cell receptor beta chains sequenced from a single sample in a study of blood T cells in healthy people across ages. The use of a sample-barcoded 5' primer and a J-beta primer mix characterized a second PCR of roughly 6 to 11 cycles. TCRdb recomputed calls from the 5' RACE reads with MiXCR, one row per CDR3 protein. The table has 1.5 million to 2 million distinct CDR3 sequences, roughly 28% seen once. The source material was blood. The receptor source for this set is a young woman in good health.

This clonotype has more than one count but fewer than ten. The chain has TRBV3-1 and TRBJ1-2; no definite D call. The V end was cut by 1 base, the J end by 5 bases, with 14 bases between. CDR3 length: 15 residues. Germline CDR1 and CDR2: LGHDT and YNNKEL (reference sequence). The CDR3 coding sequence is TGTGCCAGCAGCCAAGCGGGCGTCGGGTTTTATGGCTACACCTTC. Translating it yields CASSQAGVGFYGYTF.

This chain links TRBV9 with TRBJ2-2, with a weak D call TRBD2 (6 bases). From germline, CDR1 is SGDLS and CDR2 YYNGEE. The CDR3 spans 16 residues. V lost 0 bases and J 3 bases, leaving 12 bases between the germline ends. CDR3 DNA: TGTGCCAGCAGCGTAGGCTCTAGCGTGGACACCGGGGAGCTGTTTTTT. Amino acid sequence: CASSVGSSVDTGELFF.

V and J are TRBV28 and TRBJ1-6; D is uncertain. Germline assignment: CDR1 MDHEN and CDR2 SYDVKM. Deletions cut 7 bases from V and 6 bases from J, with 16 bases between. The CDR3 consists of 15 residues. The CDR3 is CASTSGRRGNSPLHF. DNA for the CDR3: TGTGCCAGCACCTCGGGCAGGCGTGGTAATTCACCCCTCCACTTT.

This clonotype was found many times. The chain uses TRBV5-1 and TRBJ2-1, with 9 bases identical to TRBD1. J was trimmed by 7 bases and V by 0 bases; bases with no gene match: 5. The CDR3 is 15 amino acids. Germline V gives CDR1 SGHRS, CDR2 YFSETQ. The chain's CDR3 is CASSLADRGGNEQFF. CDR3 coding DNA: TGCGCCAGCAGCTTGGCGGACAGGGGAGGAAATGAGCAGTTCTTC.

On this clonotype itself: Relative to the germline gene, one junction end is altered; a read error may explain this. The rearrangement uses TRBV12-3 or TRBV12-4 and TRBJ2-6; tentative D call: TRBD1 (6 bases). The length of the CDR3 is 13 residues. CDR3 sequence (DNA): TGTGCCAGCAGTCTATGGACAGCTGAGGTCCCGACTTTC. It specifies CASSLWTAEVPTF.

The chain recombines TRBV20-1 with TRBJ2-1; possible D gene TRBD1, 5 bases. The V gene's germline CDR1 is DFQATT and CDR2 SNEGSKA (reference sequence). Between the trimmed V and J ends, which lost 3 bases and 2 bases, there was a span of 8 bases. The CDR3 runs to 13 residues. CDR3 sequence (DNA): TGCAGTGCTAGGTCGACAGCCTACAATGAGCAGTTCTTC. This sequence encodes CSARSTAYNEQFF.

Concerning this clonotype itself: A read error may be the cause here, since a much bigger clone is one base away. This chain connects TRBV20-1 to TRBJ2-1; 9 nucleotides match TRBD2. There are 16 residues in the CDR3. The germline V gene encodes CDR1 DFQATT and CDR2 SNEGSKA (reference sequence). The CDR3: CSARLAGQLWSNERFF. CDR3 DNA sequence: TGCAGTGCTAGACTAGCGGGACAACTCTGGAGCAATGAGCGGTTCTTC.

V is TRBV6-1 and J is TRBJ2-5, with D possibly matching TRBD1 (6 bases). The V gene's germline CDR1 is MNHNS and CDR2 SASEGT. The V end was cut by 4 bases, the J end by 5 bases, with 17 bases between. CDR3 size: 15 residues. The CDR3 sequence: CASSGYRAAGETQYF. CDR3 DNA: TGTGCCAGCAGTGGATACAGGGCCGCAGGGGAGACCCAGTACTTC.

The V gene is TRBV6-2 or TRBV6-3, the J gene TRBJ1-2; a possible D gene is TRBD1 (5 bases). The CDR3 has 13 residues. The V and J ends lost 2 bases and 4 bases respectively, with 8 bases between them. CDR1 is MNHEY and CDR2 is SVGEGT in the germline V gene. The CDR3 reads CASSYETAYGYTF. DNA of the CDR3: TGTGCCAGCAGTTACGAGACAGCCTATGGCTACACCTTC.